The clone carrying this T cell receptor (beta chain) has only a few counts. This specimen belongs to a study of technical replicates of blood from a few donors. The CDR3 contains 19 residues. Germline CDR1 is SGHTA and CDR2 is FQGTGA. The trim removed 5 bases at V and 7 bases at J, leaving 21 bases unmatched. The method was immunoSEQ multiplex PCR; TCRdb's version includes in-frame clones alone and lacks a portion of them. The sample consists of under 90,000 clones, around 94% of them appearing once. Sequenced sample: T cells isolated from PBMCs. The clonotype originates from a human donor in good health. The chain uses TRBV7-3 and TRBJ2-1, with 9 positions matching TRBD2. The CDR3 coding sequence is TGTGCCAGCAGCCCTCAGACCCTATTAGCGGGGGCCCTTAGTAATGAGCAGTTCTTC. Translating gives CASSPQTLLAGALSNEQFF.